Following are 27 T cell receptor beta chains from one sample sequenced in a study of T cell responses to AZD1222 COVID-19 vaccine. Some clones are missing from TCRdb's copy, which holds only in-frame ones; the method was immunoSEQ multiplex PCR. The table records approximately 100,000 clones, around 90% of them present only once. The sample in question was peripheral blood, obtained 28 days after the second AZD1222 dose. These receptors originate from an adult who received the AZD1222 COVID-19 vaccine.

The genes are TRBV25-1 and TRBJ1-3; D possibly corresponds to TRBD1 (5 bases). CDR1 and CDR2 (germline): MGHDK, SYGVNS. The CDR3 length is 13 residues. Deletions cut 6 bases from V and 3 bases from J, with 9 bases between. The CDR3 nucleotides are TGTGCCAGCAGAGGGACCTATGGAAACACCATATATTTT. Its protein is CASRGTYGNTIYF.

This clone was counted a few times. The V and J genes are TRBV4-3 and TRBJ2-3, with D unresolved. The V and J ends lost 0 bases and 7 bases respectively, with 11 bases between them. The CDR3 has 14 amino acids. Germline-derived CDR1 and CDR2 are LGHNA and YSLEER. The CDR3 here is CASSQEVSPNTQYF. The DNA for the CDR3 is TGCGCCAGCAGCCAAGAAGTTAGTCCAAATACGCAGTATTTT.

This clone was counted only a few times. J is TRBJ2-1 and V is TRBV10-1; TRBD2 matches at 10 bases. Germline CDR1 and CDR2: WNHNN and SYGVQD (reference sequence). The junction had 13 bases not matched to a gene; V was cut back by 5 bases and J by 9 bases. CDR3 length: 16 amino acids. Written as DNA, the CDR3 is TGCGCCAGCAGTAAGACCCGGAGCGGGGGGGCATCTGAGCAGTTCTTC. Translating it yields CASSKTRSGGASEQFF.

This chain links TRBV19 with TRBJ2-3, with D possibly being TRBD1 (5 bases). CDR1 is LNHDA, CDR2 SQIVND, per germline (reference sequence). The ends were cut back, 7 bases at V and 4 bases at J, with 18 bases in the middle. The CDR3 contains 15 residues. The CDR3 region is CASKGVGARADTQYF. In DNA form, the CDR3 reads TGTGCCAGTAAGGGCGTAGGGGCCCGGGCAGATACGCAGTATTTT. The full variable domain, with the rest looked up from reference TRBV19 and TRBJ2-3, is DGGITQSPKYLFRKEGQNVTLSCEQNLNHDAMYWYRQDPGQGLRLIYYSQIVNDFQKGDIAEGYSVSREKKESFPLTVTSAQKNPTAFYLCASKGVGARADTQYFGPGTRLTVL.

CDR3 coding DNA: TGTGCCAGCAGCCAAGCAGATACGCAGTATTTT. This encodes CASSQADTQYF. The rearrangement joins TRBV6-2 or TRBV6-3 to TRBJ2-3, with D unresolved. Germline V gene sequence: CDR1 MNHEY, CDR2 SVGEGT. The CDR3 loop spans 11 amino acids. Trimming cost V 6 bases and J 4 bases, with 5 bases left between them.

J is TRBJ2-2 and V is TRBV7-9; no definite D call. The germline V gene has CDR1 SEHNR and CDR2 FQNEAQ (reference sequence). V gave up 1 base and J gave up 6 bases, with 9 bases separating them. The CDR3 runs to 14 residues. The CDR3 is CASSLGTKAGELFF. CDR3 nucleotides: TGTGCCAGCAGCTTAGGGACGAAGGCCGGGGAGCTGTTTTTT.

The chain couples TRBV7-6 to TRBJ1-1, with D perhaps TRBD1 (6 bases). Looked up from germline, CDR1 is SGHVS and CDR2 is FNYEAQ. The length of the CDR3 is 15 residues. V lost 4 bases and J lost 4, with 16 bases in between. The CDR3 region is CASSYSVQGGTEAFF. The CDR3 DNA reads as TGTGCCAGCAGCTACAGCGTACAGGGAGGCACTGAAGCTTTCTTT.

The J gene is TRBJ2-5, the V gene TRBV7-2; D is perhaps TRBD1 or TRBD2 (5 bases each). CDR3 size: 16 residues. The germline V and J ends were trimmed by 5 bases and 2 bases, with 18 bases remaining between them. CDR1 and CDR2 from the germline V gene are SGHTA and FQGNSA. This CDR3 reads CASSQRVRGRQETQYF. The CDR3 DNA follows: TGTGCCAGCAGCCAGCGAGTTCGGGGCCGACAAGAGACCCAGTACTTC.

J is TRBJ1-5 and V is TRBV5-1; 8 bases line up with TRBD1. V dropped 4 bases and J dropped 4; count of bases not matched to a gene: 7. The germline V gene has CDR1 SGHRS and CDR2 YFSETQ. CDR3 length: 15 residues. The CDR3 DNA reads TGCGCCAGCAGCCCCAACGGACAGGGAAATCAGCCCCAGCATTTT. Translation gives CASSPNGQGNQPQHF.

This clone was seen just once. The chain uses TRBV12-3 or TRBV12-4 and TRBJ1-2; D gene ambiguous. The V gene lost 1 base and the J gene lost 10 bases, with 13 bases spanning the gap. The CDR3 has 13 amino acids. CDR3 loop: CASSLDAVGHYTF. CDR3 DNA: TGTGCCAGCAGTTTAGATGCAGTTGGGCACTACACCTTC.

The chain uses TRBV3-1 (or the pseudogene TRBV3-2) and TRBJ1-5, with 8 bases aligning to TRBD1. CDR1 LGHDT and CDR2 YNNKEL come from the germline V gene (reference sequence). Trimming at V came to 2 bases and at J to 5 bases, leaving 2 bases not matched to a gene. This CDR3 is 14 amino acids long. CDR3 region: CASSQQGAYQPQHF. CDR3 DNA sequence: TGTGCCAGCAGCCAACAGGGGGCCTATCAGCCCCAGCATTTT.

The chain carries TRBV4-3 and TRBJ1-2, with 9 positions matching TRBD1. There are 18 residues in the CDR3. In germline, CDR1 is LGHNA, CDR2 YSLEER. Germline trimming cut 0 bases from V and 8 bases from J; bases unmatched to any gene: 16. For the CDR3, the DNA is TGCGCCAGCAGCCAAGATCAGGGAGACAGGGGGTCCTTGCGAGGCTACACCTTC. This sequence encodes CASSQDQGDRGSLRGYTF.

This rearrangement joins TRBV5-4 to TRBJ2-5; tentative D call: TRBD2 (6 bases). The CDR3 is 13 residues long. V was clipped by 6 bases and J by 0 bases, with 9 bases between them. Germline lookup yields CDR1 SGHNT and CDR2 YYREEE (reference sequence). The chain's CDR3 is CASMEGNQETQYF. CDR3 DNA sequence: TGTGCCAGCATGGAGGGAAACCAAGAGACCCAGTACTTC.

About this clone: This sample includes further DNA sequences coding for the same CDR3. The rearrangement links TRBV6-5 to TRBJ1-1; unclear D gene. V was pared by 2 bases and J by 6 bases, with 4 bases between. This CDR3 spans 11 amino acids. Germline values: CDR1 MNHEY, CDR2 SVGAGI. The CDR3 bases are TGTGCCAGCAGTTACCGTGCTGAAGCTTTCTTT. Its translation is CASSYRAEAFF.

This rearrangement joins TRBV6-2 or TRBV6-3 to TRBJ2-7; no clear D gene. The CDR3 covers 13 residues. Germline values: CDR1 MNHEY, CDR2 SVGEGT. Trimming took 5 bases from V and 2 from J, leaving 10 bases between them. The CDR3 DNA reads TGTGCCAGCAGTCCGTATCGTACCTACGAGCAGTACTTC. Translated, it gives CASSPYRTYEQYF.

This rearrangement joins TRBV6-4 to TRBJ2-1; 14 bases map to TRBD2. Germline CDR1 and CDR2: MRHNA and SNTAGT. V dropped 4 bases and J dropped 8; count of bases not matched to a gene: 4. This CDR3 region has 15 residues. The CDR3 DNA is TGTGCCAGCAGTGGGACTAGCGGGGGGCAGGATGAGCAGTTCTTC. Translation gives CASSGTSGGQDEQFF.

J is TRBJ2-7 and V is TRBV2; D not resolved. The length of the CDR3 is 12 residues. The germline V gene encodes CDR1 SNHLY and CDR2 FYNNEI. Trimming cost V 5 bases and J 3 bases, with 8 bases left between them. This CDR3 is CASSPNRYEQYF. CDR3 coding DNA: TGTGCCAGCAGTCCGAACCGCTACGAGCAGTACTTC. The complete variable domain, with remaining parts taken from reference TRBV2 and TRBJ2-7, reads EPEVTQTPSHQVTQMGQEVILRCVPISNHLYFYWYRQILGQKVEFLVSFYNNEISEKSEIFDDQFSVERPDGSNFTLKIRSTKLEDSAMYFCASSPNRYEQYFGPGTRLTVT.

The chain is built from TRBV13 and TRBJ2-2; 12 bases agree with TRBD1. The CDR3 runs to 16 residues. The trim removed 4 bases at V and 6 bases at J, leaving 6 bases unmatched. CDR1 PRHDT and CDR2 FYEKMQ come from the germline V gene (reference sequence). The CDR3 is CASSSEGQGAPGELFF. CDR3 DNA sequence: TGTGCCAGCAGCTCAGAGGGACAGGGGGCTCCCGGGGAGCTGTTTTTT.

The V and J genes are TRBV5-1 and TRBJ2-1; tentatively, D is TRBD2 (6 bases). This CDR3 has 12 residues. The V gene's germline CDR1 is SGHRS and CDR2 YFSETQ. V shed 7 bases and J shed 6 bases, with 11 bases lying between them. The CDR3 bases are TGCGCCAGCTGGGACTCACTCAATGAGCAGTTCTTC. It yields the protein CASWDSLNEQFF.

The chain is built from TRBV3-1 (or the pseudogene TRBV3-2) and TRBJ1-2, with D possibly matching TRBD1 (6 bases). V dropped 3 bases and J dropped 6 bases, with 11 bases sitting between them. Germline loops: CDR1 LGHDT, CDR2 YNNKEL (reference sequence). This CDR3 region has 13 residues. Here the CDR3 DNA reads TGTGCCAGCAGCCAGAACAGGGAGCATGGCTACACCTTC. It is translated as CASSQNREHGYTF.

The rearrangement joins TRBV2 to TRBJ2-3; D gene unclear. This CDR3 has 14 residues. Trimming pared 0 bases from V and 5 bases from J, leaving 9 bases between. Germline lookup yields CDR1 SNHLY and CDR2 FYNNEI. This chain's CDR3 is CASSEALLGDTQYF. CDR3 in DNA: TGTGCCAGCAGTGAAGCGCTTCTGGGAGATACGCAGTATTTT. The full variable domain, its missing parts supplied by reference TRBV2 and TRBJ2-3, is EPEVTQTPSHQVTQMGQEVILRCVPISNHLYFYWYRQILGQKVEFLVSFYNNEISEKSEIFDDQFSVERPDGSNFTLKIRSTKLEDSAMYFCASSEALLGDTQYFGPGTRLTVL.

J is TRBJ1-1 and V is TRBV12-5; D is unclear. Trimming took 6 bases from V and 6 from J, leaving 11 bases between them. The CDR3 is made up of 12 amino acids. CDR1 and CDR2 from the germline V gene are LGHNT and FRNRAP. CDR3 nucleotides: TGTGCTAGTGGCTACGGTATCGCTGAAGCTTTCTTT. This gives the protein CASGYGIAEAFF.

This chain joins TRBV7-9 and TRBJ1-6; the D gene is possibly TRBD1 (5 bases). The CDR3 is 16 residues long. CDR1 is SEHNR, CDR2 FQNEAQ, per germline (reference sequence). Trimming stripped 5 bases from V and 9 bases from J, with 20 bases between. CDR3 region: CASSPRGGESSSPLHF. The CDR3 coding sequence is TGTGCCAGCAGCCCCCGGGGGGGAGAGTCGAGTTCACCCCTCCACTTT. The entire variable domain, with the rest obtained from reference TRBV7-9 and TRBJ1-6, is as follows: DTGVSQNPRHKITKRGQNVTFRCDPISEHNRLYWYRQTLGQGPEFLTYFQNEAQLEKSRLLSDRFSAERPKGSFSTLEIQRTEQGDSAMYLCASSPRGGESSSPLHFGNGTRLTVT.

The rearrangement joins TRBV2 to TRBJ1-5, with 9 bases identical to TRBD1. This CDR3 is 15 amino acids long. Germline values: CDR1 SNHLY, CDR2 FYNNEI. The trim removed 6 bases at V and 7 bases at J, leaving 10 bases unmatched. The CDR3, as DNA: TGTGCCAGCAGACCCCTCACAGGGGGCGACCAGCCCCAGCATTTT. It codes for CASRPLTGGDQPQHF.

The V call is TRBV27, the J call TRBJ2-7, with D perhaps TRBD1 (5 bases). The CDR3 runs to 15 residues. V was trimmed by 8 bases and J by 2 bases, leaving 19 bases between them. CDR1 and CDR2 from the germline V gene are MNHEY and SMNVEV (reference sequence). The CDR3 nucleotides read TGTGCCAGCCCGCGCCCGCAGGGCGGCACCTACGAGCAGTACTTC. This encodes CASPRPQGGTYEQYF.

The table lists this clone with a few counts. The chain recombines TRBV7-3 with TRBJ2-7, with 10 bases that match TRBD2. The germline V gene encodes CDR1 SGHTA and CDR2 FQGTGA. The length of the CDR3 is 14 residues. The junction had 3 bases not matched to a gene; V was cut back by 5 bases and J by 2 bases. DNA of the CDR3: TGTGCCAGCAGCCCACTAGCGGGGCCCTACGAGCAGTACTTC. The encoded protein is CASSPLAGPYEQYF.

This clone has just one count. This rearrangement joins TRBV6-5 to TRBJ1-1; D remains unclear. The CDR3 runs to 15 residues. Germline CDR1 is MNHEY and CDR2 is SVGAGI. V was pared by 3 bases and J by 0 bases, with 11 bases between. The CDR3 region has the DNA TGTGCCAGCAGTTATGAAACAGTAATGAACACTGAAGCTTTCTTT. It encodes CASSYETVMNTEAFF.